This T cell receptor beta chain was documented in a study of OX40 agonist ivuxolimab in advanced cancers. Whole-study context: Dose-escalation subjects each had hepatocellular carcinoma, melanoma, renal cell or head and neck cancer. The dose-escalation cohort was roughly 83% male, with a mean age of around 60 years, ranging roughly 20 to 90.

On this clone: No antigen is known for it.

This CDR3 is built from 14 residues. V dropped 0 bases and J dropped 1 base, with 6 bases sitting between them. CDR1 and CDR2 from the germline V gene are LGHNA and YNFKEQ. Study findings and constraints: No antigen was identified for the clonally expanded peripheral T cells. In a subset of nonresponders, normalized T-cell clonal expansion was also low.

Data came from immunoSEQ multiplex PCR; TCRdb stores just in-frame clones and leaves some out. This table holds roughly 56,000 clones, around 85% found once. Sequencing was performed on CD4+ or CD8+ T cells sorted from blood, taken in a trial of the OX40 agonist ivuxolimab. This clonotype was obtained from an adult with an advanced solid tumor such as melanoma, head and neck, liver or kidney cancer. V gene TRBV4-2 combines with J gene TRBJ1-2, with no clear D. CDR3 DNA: TGTGCCAGCAGCCAAGATTCCTTTAACTATGGCTACACCTTC. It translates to CASSQDSFNYGYTF.